This T cell receptor beta chain was observed in a study of blood T cells in healthy people across ages. Study-wide results and limits: TCR beta diversity, measured per million T cells, fell in a roughly linear way with age. Lack of knowledge of donor CMV status possibly confounded expanded clonotype changes.

Germline loops: CDR1 SQVTM, CDR2 ANQGSEA. Trimming left V 6 bases short and J 4 bases short, with 9 bases between. The CDR3 runs to 11 residues. A second roughly 6 to 12 cycle PCR used barcoded and J-beta primers. Carrying 12 random nucleotides, a template-switch adaptor labeled each individual cDNA molecule. Each CDR3 protein is one row after TCRdb ran MiXCR on the 5' RACE reads. The data contain approximately 2,000,000 distinct CDR3 sequences, roughly two fifths of them singletons. On this clonotype itself: As yet, its antigen is unknown.

This chain links TRBV29-1 with TRBJ1-2; D not resolved. Sequencing was done on a sample of blood. The sequence derives from a human donor in good health. This CDR3 reads CSVNEGYGYTF. DNA for the CDR3: TGCAGCGTGAACGAGGGCTATGGCTACACCTTC.